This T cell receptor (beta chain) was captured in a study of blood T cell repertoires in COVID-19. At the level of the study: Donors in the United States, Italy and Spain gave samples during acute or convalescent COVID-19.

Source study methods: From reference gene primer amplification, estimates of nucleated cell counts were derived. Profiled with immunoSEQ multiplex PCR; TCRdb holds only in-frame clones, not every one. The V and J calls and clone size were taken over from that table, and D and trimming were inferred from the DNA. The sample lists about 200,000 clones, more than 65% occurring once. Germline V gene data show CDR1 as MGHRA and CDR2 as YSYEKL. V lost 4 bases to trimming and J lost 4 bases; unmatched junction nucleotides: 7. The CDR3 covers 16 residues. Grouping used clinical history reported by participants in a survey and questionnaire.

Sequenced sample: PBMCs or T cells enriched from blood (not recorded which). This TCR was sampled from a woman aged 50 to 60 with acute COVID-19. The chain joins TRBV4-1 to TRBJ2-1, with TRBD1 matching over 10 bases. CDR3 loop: CASSRLTGGAYNEQFF. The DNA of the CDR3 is TGCGCCAGCAGCCGATTGACAGGGGGCGCGTACAATGAGCAGTTCTTC.